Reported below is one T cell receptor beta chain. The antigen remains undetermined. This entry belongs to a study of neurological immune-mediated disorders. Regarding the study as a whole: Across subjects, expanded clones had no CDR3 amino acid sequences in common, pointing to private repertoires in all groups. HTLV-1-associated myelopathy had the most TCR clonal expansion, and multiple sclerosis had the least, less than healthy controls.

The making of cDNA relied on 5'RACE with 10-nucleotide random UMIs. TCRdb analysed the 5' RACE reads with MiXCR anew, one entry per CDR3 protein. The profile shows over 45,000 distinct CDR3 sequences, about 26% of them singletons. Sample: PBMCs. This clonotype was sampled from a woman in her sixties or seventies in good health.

This CDR3 is CASSHRYEQYF. The CDR3 nucleotides are TGTGCCAGCAGCCATCGCTACGAGCAGTACTTC. The rearrangement uses TRBV3-1 and TRBJ2-7; no reliable D call. Between the trimmed V and J ends, which lost 3 bases and 3 bases, there was a span of 3 bases. Germline V gives CDR1 LGHDT, CDR2 YNNKEL (reference sequence). This CDR3 has 11 amino acids.